This passage covers 14 T cell receptor beta chains from one sample sequenced in a study of T cell responses to AZD1222 COVID-19 vaccine. Profiled with immunoSEQ multiplex PCR; TCRdb holds only in-frame clones, not every one. The sample includes around 110,000 clones, approximately 92% of them seen just once. The sample was peripheral blood, taken on day 0 of AZD1222 vaccination. These receptors all stem from an adult in good health.

This chain connects TRBV12-2 to TRBJ1-1; the table's D call of TRBD1 was not tested on the DNA. TRBV12-2 is shown as a pseudogene. The CDR3 runs 16 residues. This chain's CDR3 is CASRSNTTGCLAEAFF. Here the CDR3 DNA reads TGTGCAAGTCGCTCGAACACGACAGGGTGTTTAGCTGAAGCTTTCTTT.

The rearrangement joins TRBV13 to TRBJ1-5; tentative D call: TRBD1 (5 bases). CDR3 length: 14 residues. Trimming removed 0 bases at V and 8 bases at J, with 11 bases between. Germline V lookup: CDR1 PRHDT, CDR2 FYEKMQ (reference sequence). CDR3 DNA: TGTGCCAGCAGCTTAGGGCGCGGGGGTAAGCCCCAGCATTTT. Translated, it gives CASSLGRGGKPQHF.

This clone appeared once. V gene TRBV27 combines with J gene TRBJ2-7, with 7 bases matching TRBD1. The CDR3 sequence is 13 residues long. The germline V gene has CDR1 MNHEY and CDR2 SMNVEV (reference sequence). Trimming removed 3 bases from V and 6 bases from J; junction bases left unmatched: 5. The CDR3 bases are TGTGCCAGCAGTTTTCAGGGGGTCGGCGAGCAGTACTTC. Translation gives CASSFQGVGEQYF.

The gene calls are TRBV27 and TRBJ1-5; the match to TRBD1 covers 9 bases. The CDR3 sequence is 14 residues long. Losses at the gene ends were 2 bases for V and 7 bases for J; bases not matched to a gene: 3. Germline assignment: CDR1 MNHEY and CDR2 SMNVEV (reference sequence). CDR3 residues: CASSLGQGRQPQHF. The CDR3 DNA is TGTGCCAGCAGTTTAGGACAGGGGAGGCAGCCCCAGCATTTT.

The chain has TRBV5-1 and TRBJ2-2; 12 bases agree with TRBD2. This CDR3 spans 17 amino acids. V was clipped by 4 bases and J by 0 bases; unmatched bases: 4. Germline V gene data show CDR1 as SGHRS and CDR2 as YFSETQ. The CDR3 DNA follows: TGCGCCAGCAGCCAGACTAGCGGGGGAACGAACACCGGGGAGCTGTTTTTT. This translates into CASSQTSGGTNTGELFF.

The rearrangement links TRBV27 to TRBJ2-7; D unresolved. The CDR3 is 14 amino acids. Germline V gene sequence: CDR1 MNHEY, CDR2 SMNVEV (reference sequence). V was clipped by 0 bases and J by 4 bases, with 10 bases between them. As DNA, the CDR3 is TGTGCCAGCAGTTTATCCCCTTCGGCGTACGAGCAGTACTTC. Translated: CASSLSPSAYEQYF.

CDR3 nucleotides: TGTGCCAGCAGTCCACAGGGGGCGCCCACCGGGGAGCTGTTTTTT. This translates into CASSPQGAPTGELFF. The chain is built from TRBV11-3 and TRBJ2-2; 9 bases align to TRBD1. The CDR3 has 15 amino acids. J gave up 4 bases and V 6 bases, and 6 bases lay outside the gene matches. CDR1 and CDR2 (germline): SGHNT, YENEEA.

This clone was counted once. The gene calls are TRBV12-3 or TRBV12-4 and TRBJ2-7; perhaps TRBD1 as D (5 bases). Trimming stripped 4 bases from V and 3 bases from J, with 7 bases between. The CDR3 runs 12 residues. The CDR3 coding sequence is TGTGCCAGCAGTTCTACAGGCTACGAGCAGTACTTC. It encodes CASSSTGYEQYF.

V and J are TRBV7-9 and TRBJ2-7, with 8 bases lining up with TRBD1. Germline V gene sequence: CDR1 SEHNR, CDR2 FQNEAQ (reference sequence). This CDR3 region has 14 residues. Trimming cost V 2 bases and J 2 bases; bases outside gene matches: 2. The CDR3 nucleotides read TGTGCCAGCAGCTTAACAGGGGGAACCTACGAGCAGTACTTC. This codes for CASSLTGGTYEQYF.

The CDR3 sequence is CASSARTSGRRETQYF. The CDR3 region has the DNA TGTGCCAGCAGCGCCCGGACTAGCGGGAGACGGGAGACCCAGTACTTC. The chain joins TRBV9 to TRBJ2-5; 13 bases agree with TRBD2. The V segment lost 3 bases and the J segment 5 bases; nucleotides outside the gene matches: 7. The CDR3 extends over 16 amino acids. CDR1 and CDR2 (germline): SGDLS, YYNGEE.

J is TRBJ2-7 and V is TRBV10-2; TRBD1 or TRBD2 may be the D gene (5 bases each). The CDR3 totals 14 residues. Germline V gene data show CDR1 as WSHSY and CDR2 as SAAADI. Trimming took 10 bases from V and 2 from J, leaving 18 bases between them. CDR3 sequence reads: CATDRGSTPYEQYF. Here the CDR3 DNA reads TGCGCCACCGATCGGGGCTCTACCCCCTACGAGCAGTACTTC.

This clone was seen a handful of times. V usage is TRBV6-6 and J usage is TRBJ2-7; D unclear. The CDR3 has 14 amino acids. V lost 5 bases and J 2 bases, leaving 13 bases between the germline ends. Germline-derived CDR1 and CDR2 are MNHNY and SVGAGI (reference sequence). CDR3 loop: CASSKENWAYEQYF. The DNA of the CDR3 is TGTGCCAGCAGTAAAGAAAACTGGGCCTACGAGCAGTACTTC.

The J gene is TRBJ2-2, the V gene TRBV15; D possibly corresponds to TRBD2 (5 bases). The CDR3 has 16 amino acids. Trimming took off 5 bases at V and 5 bases at J, with 18 bases between the two ends. Per germline, CDR1 LNHNV and CDR2 YYDKDF (reference sequence). CDR3 sequence: CATSLQWGRETGELFF. The DNA of the CDR3 is TGTGCCACCAGCCTTCAGTGGGGTCGGGAAACCGGGGAGCTGTTTTTT.

The V call is TRBV6-5, the J call TRBJ1-6; D may be TRBD1 (5 bases). The V and J ends lost 5 bases and 7 bases respectively, with 9 bases between them. The CDR3 is made up of 13 amino acids. Germline-derived CDR1 and CDR2 are MNHEY and SVGAGI. CDR3 in amino acids: CASSPGVNSPLHF. The CDR3 DNA is TGTGCCAGCAGTCCGGGGGTGAATTCACCCCTCCACTTT.